The 21 T cell receptor beta chains in this list originate from one sample, sequenced in a study of blood T cell repertoires in COVID-19 (dated by TCRdb to 2020 to 2022). The library was built by means of the immunoSEQ multiplex PCR assay. TCRdb obtained this table from immuneACCESS and retained in-frame rearrangements with V and J assigned. These tables miss some clones; where compared with another copy, unresolved V genes account for less than half of the shortfall, and the remainder is unexplained. The table for this sample lists roughly 150,000 clones; around 85% of them were counted only once. Under 5% of the sample lies in the top ten. The sample was peripheral blood. The receptors were sampled from a woman aged 70 to 79 with acute or convalescent COVID-19.

V and J are TRBV11-2 and TRBJ2-1; D perhaps matches TRBD1 (5 bases). Trimming cost V 5 bases and J 4 bases, with 9 bases left between them. CDR1 is SGHAT and CDR2 is FQNNGV in the germline V gene. The CDR3 is 13 residues long. The CDR3 is CASSPQVYNEQFF. CDR3 in DNA: TGTGCCAGCAGCCCACAGGTTTACAATGAGCAGTTCTTC.

This clone was observed a single time. The junction shows a germline mismatch at one end, possibly a read error. This chain links TRBV29-1 with TRBJ2-7, with D possibly matching TRBD1 (6 bases). This CDR3 contains 12 residues. Looked up from germline, CDR1 is SQVTM and CDR2 is ANQGSEA. The CDR3 loop is CSVEGQYYEQYF. The CDR3, as DNA: TGCAGCGTCGAAGGACAGTACTACGAGCAGTACTTC.

This chain links TRBV12-3 or TRBV12-4 with TRBJ1-1, with no clear D. This CDR3 has 13 amino acids. V lost 2 bases to trimming and J lost 7 bases, with 11 bases between them. The CDR3 region has the DNA TGTGCCAGCAGTTTATTACGAGGTGGTGAAGCTTTCTTT. Translation: CASSLLRGGEAFF.

The chain is built from TRBV5-1 and TRBJ2-2, with D possibly matching TRBD2 (6 bases). This CDR3 has 15 amino acids. V shed 3 bases and J shed 4 bases, with 13 bases lying between them. Germline lookup yields CDR1 SGHRS and CDR2 YFSETQ. The CDR3, as DNA: TGCGCCAGCAGCTGGGGGGAAGGGAGCACCGGGGAGCTGTTTTTT. It is translated as CASSWGEGSTGELFF.

This chain uses TRBV7-8 with TRBJ1-6, with D possibly TRBD1 on 5 matching bases. The CDR3 length is 16 residues. V gave up 2 bases and J gave up 5 bases, with 13 bases separating them. The germline V gene has CDR1 SGHVS and CDR2 FQNEAQ. CDR3 in amino acids: CASSLRPVGDNSPLHF. The CDR3 DNA sequence: TGTGCCAGCAGCTTAAGGCCTGTAGGGGATAATTCACCCCTCCACTTT.

This clone was counted once. The chain employs TRBV2 and TRBJ1-4; 9 nucleotides align to TRBD1. Trimming removed 6 bases from V and 5 bases from J; junction bases left unmatched: 1. CDR3 length: 13 amino acids. Germline CDR1 is SNHLY and CDR2 is FYNNEI. The DNA of the CDR3 is TGTGCCAGCAGAGACAGGGGGAATGAAAAACTGTTTTTT. It encodes CASRDRGNEKLFF.

The J gene is TRBJ1-5, the V gene TRBV18; D remains ambiguous. Germline CDR1 KGHSH, CDR2 LQKENI. The V end lost 3 bases, the J end lost 5 bases, and 8 bases lay between the germline ends. This CDR3 has 13 amino acids. The CDR3 reads CASSPYFDQPQHF. The DNA of the CDR3 is TGTGCCAGCTCACCGTATTTCGATCAGCCCCAGCATTTT.

The rearrangement joins TRBV5-1 to TRBJ1-6; 9 nucleotides match TRBD1. The CDR3 spans 16 residues. From germline, CDR1 is SGHRS and CDR2 YFSETQ. The junction had 6 bases not matched to a gene; V was cut back by 5 bases and J by 3 bases. The CDR3 bases are TGCGCCAGCAGTCCCGGGACAGGGAACTATAATTCACCCCTCCACTTT. Translated: CASSPGTGNYNSPLHF.

The V and J genes are TRBV6-2 or TRBV6-3 and TRBJ1-4; possible D gene TRBD1, 5 bases. The germline V and J ends were trimmed by 0 bases and 0 bases, with 14 bases remaining between them. The CDR3 has 18 residues. Looked up from germline, CDR1 is MNHEY and CDR2 is SVGEGT. The CDR3 sequence is CASSYSFYRRTTNEKLFF. In nucleotides, the CDR3 is TGTGCCAGCAGTTACTCTTTCTACAGGCGAACAACTAATGAAAAACTGTTTTTT.

The chain recombines TRBV12-3 or TRBV12-4 with TRBJ2-1, with D unclear. The CDR3 runs 12 residues. The V end was cut by 3 bases, the J end by 6 bases, with 6 bases between. The CDR3 region has the DNA TGTGCCAGCAGTTTCCGTAGCAATGAGCAGTTCTTC. It translates to CASSFRSNEQFF.

Turning to this clone: The same CDR3 arises from other DNA sequences in this sample as well. The chain joins TRBV6-1 to TRBJ1-3, with a possible D match to TRBD1 (5 bases). Trimming stripped 2 bases from V and 1 base from J, with 9 bases between. Looked up from germline, CDR1 is MNHNS and CDR2 is SASEGT. This CDR3 has 15 amino acids. The CDR3 reads CASSELGGSGNTIYF. CDR3 DNA sequence: TGTGCCAGCAGTGAATTGGGGGGTTCTGGAAACACCATATATTTT.

V gene TRBV9 combines with J gene TRBJ2-1; TRBD2 matches at 11 bases. J gave up 7 bases and V 4 bases, and 10 bases lay outside the gene matches. The CDR3 totals 16 residues. CDR1 SGDLS and CDR2 YYNGEE come from the germline V gene. In DNA, the CDR3 is TGTGCCAGCAGCTCAACGGGACTAGCGGCCATTAATGAGCAGTTCTTC. It is translated as CASSSTGLAAINEQFF.

The table lists this clone with a count of one. The rearrangement links TRBV5-1 to TRBJ2-3; D not certain. The CDR3 covers 12 residues. The V gene lost 1 base and the J gene lost 6 bases, with 6 bases spanning the gap. CDR1 is SGHRS, CDR2 YFSETQ, per germline. This chain's CDR3 is CASSLRSDTQYF. CDR3 nucleotides: TGCGCCAGCAGCTTGCGAAGCGATACGCAGTATTTT.

The V and J genes are TRBV12-3 or TRBV12-4 and TRBJ1-1; the D gene is possibly TRBD1 (5 bases). The CDR3 runs 13 residues. The V end was cut by 5 bases, the J end by 10 bases, with 17 bases between. Here the CDR3 DNA reads TGTGCCAGCAGTCCCTCGACAGTGCGAATAGCTTTCTTT. Encoded protein: CASSPSTVRIAFF.

The chain uses TRBV7-9 and TRBJ2-7; no clear D. The CDR3 is 14 residues long. The V and J ends lost 5 bases and 0 bases respectively, with 11 bases between them. Per germline, CDR1 SEHNR and CDR2 FQNEAQ (reference sequence). The CDR3 DNA is TGTGCCAGCAGCCCGAATCGAGGCTCCTACGAGCAGTACTTC. Its protein product is CASSPNRGSYEQYF.

The genes are TRBV10-3 and TRBJ2-6; 9 bases line up with TRBD1. The CDR3 extends over 14 amino acids. The V gene end was trimmed by 9 bases and the J gene end by 2 bases; junction bases not matched to a gene: 2. Germline V lookup: CDR1 ENHRY, CDR2 SYGVKD. The DNA of the CDR3 is TGTGCCATTAGACAGGGGGCTGGGGCCAACGTCCTGACTTTC. Its translation is CAIRQGAGANVLTF.

This clone came up a few times. The chain is built from TRBV5-3 and TRBJ1-1; maybe TRBD1 (5 bases). TRBV5-3 is identified as an open reading frame with a role that is uncertain. This CDR3 spans 15 amino acids. V lost 3 bases and J 2 bases, leaving 14 bases between the germline ends. Here the CDR3 DNA reads TGTGCCAGAAGCTCCCCGCGGGGGGGAAACACTGAAGCTTTCTTT. This translates into CARSSPRGGNTEAFF.

This clone was seen once. The chain couples TRBV10-3 to TRBJ1-1, with unresolved D. The CDR3 is made up of 12 amino acids. Trimming pared 3 bases from V and 4 bases from J, leaving 6 bases between. Germline CDR1 is ENHRY and CDR2 is SYGVKD. The CDR3 region is CAISEASTEAFF. As DNA, the CDR3 is TGTGCCATCAGTGAAGCGAGCACTGAAGCTTTCTTT.

The chain couples TRBV4-1 to TRBJ1-2, with a weak D call TRBD1 (6 bases). Per germline, CDR1 MGHRA and CDR2 YSYEKL. V lost 1 base and J lost 4, with 10 bases in between. The CDR3 contains 14 residues. The CDR3 sequence: CASSQVGQIYGYTF. In nucleotides, the CDR3 is TGCGCCAGCAGCCAAGTTGGACAGATCTATGGCTACACCTTC.

The V call is TRBV2, the J call TRBJ2-5, with 9 bases that match TRBD2. With V trimmed by 10 bases and J by 4 bases, 13 bases remained unmatched. There are 15 residues in the CDR3. Germline V CDR1 and CDR2: SNHLY, FYNNEI. This CDR3 is CATSGREGPRETQYF. Here the CDR3 DNA reads TGTGCCACCAGCGGGCGGGAGGGCCCTAGAGAGACCCAGTACTTC.

The J gene is TRBJ1-1, the V gene TRBV6-5; D might be TRBD1 (5 bases). This CDR3 spans 15 amino acids. With 7 bases removed from V and 7 bases from J, the gap between germline ends came to 22 bases. Germline CDR1 MNHEY, CDR2 SVGAGI. CDR3: CASNALLVGGDEAFF. The CDR3 coding sequence is TGTGCCAGCAACGCGCTTTTGGTGGGGGGAGATGAAGCTTTCTTT.